This T cell receptor (beta chain) originates from a study of T cell responses to AZD1222 COVID-19 vaccine. Repertoires were generated with immunoSEQ multiplex PCR, while TCRdb's copy carries only in-frame clones and drops some. The sample shows some 200,000 clones, 90% to 95% of them seen only once. This clone is a singleton in its sample. Antigen unknown. Trimming cost V 3 bases and J 5 bases, with 17 bases left between them. CDR1 and CDR2 from the germline V gene are SGDLS and YYNGEE. This CDR3 region has 15 residues. General study points: The donor cohort was predominantly white British with a female majority, and clonal diversity may have been underestimated. A rise in Spike-specific TCR breadth and depth followed two AZD1222 doses.

The rearrangement joins TRBV9 to TRBJ1-1; maybe TRBD1 (5 bases). The sequence was collected from an adult in good health. Source: peripheral blood, taken on day 0 of AZD1222 vaccination. The DNA for the CDR3 is TGTGCCAGCAGCGAGAGGGTACAGGTTCCGACTGAAGCTTTCTTT. It codes for CASSERVQVPTEAFF.